The 29 T cell receptor beta chains in this list originate from one sample, sequenced in a study of kidney transplant recipient with SARS-CoV-2 infection. In TCRdb, the reads were re-called with MiXCR into one record per CDR3 protein. The sample holds under 300,000 distinct CDR3 sequences, more than 25% seen once. Sequencing used a blood sample, obtained at baseline and on day 111 from a kidney transplant recipient. Source of these receptors: a male patient younger than 45 who had COVID-19 and was a kidney transplant recipient. Some T cells may trace back to the graft donor.

The rearrangement links TRBV5-1 to TRBJ2-4; 7 bases align to TRBD2. The J call may be in error: the DNA end matches TRBJ2-7 better. This CDR3 is 19 amino acids long. CDR1 and CDR2 (germline): SGHRS, YFSETQ. The CDR3 loop is CASSLCAGLGGSEAYEQYF. In nucleotides, the CDR3 is TGCGCCAGCAGCTTGTGCGCAGGGCTGGGGGGGTCTGAAGCCTACGAGCAGTACTTC.

This clonotype was recorded many times. J is TRBJ2-7 and V is TRBV11-3; weak D call: TRBD1 (7 bases). The V end was cut by 3 bases, the J end by 6 bases, with 12 bases between. The CDR3 has 13 residues. The germline CDR1 and CDR2 sequences are SGHNT and YENEEA. This CDR3 reads CASSLGQGGEQYF. CDR3 nucleotides: TGTGCCAGCAGCTTGGGTCAGGGGGGCGAGCAGTACTTC.

Regarding this clonotype: Possible read error: a much larger clone is one base away. The V call is TRBV6-2 or TRBV6-3, the J call TRBJ2-7; 15 bases fit TRBD2. The CDR3 is 16 residues long. The V gene's germline CDR1 is MNHEY and CDR2 SVGEGT. This CDR3 reads CANSQRTSGRAYEQYF. The CDR3 nucleotides are TGTGCCAACAGTCAGCGGACTAGCGGGAGGGCCTACGAGCAGTACTTC.

The table lists this clonotype with many counts. This rearrangement joins TRBV7-2 to TRBJ1-1; tentatively, D is TRBD1 (5 bases). Trimming shortened V by 6 bases and J by 4 bases, and 12 bases separated the two germline ends. CDR1 SGHTA and CDR2 FQGNSA come from the germline V gene. The CDR3 runs 13 residues. DNA for the CDR3: TGTGCCAGCAGTCAAACGGGGGGCACTGAAGCTTTCTTT. It yields the protein CASSQTGGTEAFF.

In the case of this clonotype: A far larger clone differs by one base, so this is likely a read error. The CDR3 region has the DNA TGTGCCAGCAGCTTAAGGACAGGGACCTACGAGCAGTACTTC. Encoded protein: CASSLRTGTYEQYF. The rearrangement joins TRBV11-3 to TRBJ2-4, with TRBD1 matching 8 bases. The better agreement between TRBJ2-7 and the DNA end casts doubt on the J call. The CDR3 spans 14 residues. Looked up from germline, CDR1 is SGHNT and CDR2 is YENEEA.

This clonotype was observed many times. This chain connects TRBV19 to TRBJ1-2; TRBD1 is a possible D gene (6 bases). Germline values: CDR1 LNHDA, CDR2 SQIVND (reference sequence). Trimming pared 1 base from V and 4 bases from J, leaving 16 bases between. The CDR3 loop spans 16 amino acids. CDR3 sequence (DNA): TGTGCCAGTAGTATAGGCGGGGGCTTCAAACTCTATGGCTACACCTTC. The encoded protein is CASSIGGGFKLYGYTF.

This clonotype was detected ten times or more. The chain has TRBV30 and TRBJ1-5; D unclear. Trimming took off 2 bases at V and 2 bases at J, with 13 bases between the two ends. CDR1 is GTSNPN, CDR2 SVGIG, per germline (reference sequence). The CDR3 sequence is 15 residues long. CDR3 in DNA: TGTGCCTGGAGTTTAGGATGGACGGGCAATCAGCCCCAGCATTTT. It yields the protein CAWSLGWTGNQPQHF.

On this clonotype itself: A much more abundant neighbour one base away suggests this may be a read error. The chain has TRBV30 and TRBJ2-4, with 7 bases aligning to TRBD2. Looked up from germline, CDR1 is GTSNPN and CDR2 is SVGIG (reference sequence). The V gene end was trimmed by 3 bases and the J gene end by 8 bases; junction bases not matched to a gene: 10. The CDR3 covers 14 residues. The CDR3: CAWRLGGGGDIQYF. The CDR3 DNA reads as TGTGCCTGGAGGCTCGGTGGGGGAGGGGACATTCAGTACTTC.

This clonotype showed up many times. The chain carries TRBV6-1 and TRBJ1-2; a weak D match, TRBD1 (5 bases). The CDR3 runs 17 residues. The ends were cut back, 4 bases at V and 4 bases at J, with 22 bases in the middle. Looked up from germline, CDR1 is MNHNS and CDR2 is SASEGT. The CDR3 is CASSASTGGRKTYGYTF. The CDR3 DNA reads TGTGCCAGCAGTGCTTCCACAGGTGGGAGAAAGACCTATGGCTACACCTTC.

Concerning this clonotype: Since a much larger clone is just one base distant, this may be a read error. This chain connects TRBV27 to TRBJ2-7; D remains unclear. Per the germline V gene, CDR1 is MNHEY and CDR2 is SMNVEV (reference sequence). V was cut by 6 bases and J by 9 bases, with 21 bases left in between. The CDR3 loop spans 14 amino acids. The CDR3 DNA reads as TGTGCCAGCAGGGTGGGCAGTGCTACGAACGGGCAGTACTTC. Protein product: CASRVGSATNGQYF.

In its sample, this clonotype was seen many times. This chain uses TRBV28 with TRBJ2-7; 7 bases line up with TRBD2. The CDR3 spans 14 residues. V was clipped by 7 bases and J by 4 bases; unmatched bases: 10. The germline V gene has CDR1 MDHEN and CDR2 SYDVKM. The CDR3 region is CASTPTSRTYEQYF. CDR3 in DNA: TGTGCCAGCACACCGACTAGCCGGACTTACGAGCAGTACTTC.

In the case of this clonotype: This may be a read error, as it is one base from a much larger clone. V gene TRBV19 combines with J gene TRBJ1-2, with D perhaps matching TRBD1 (5 bases). The ends were cut back, 5 bases at V and 4 bases at J, with 23 bases in the middle. The CDR3 is 17 residues long. Germline V gives CDR1 LNHDA, CDR2 SQIVND (reference sequence). The chain's CDR3 is CASSFIRTNRETYGYTF. The CDR3 DNA reads as TGTGCCAGTAGTTTCATCAGGACAAATCGAGAGACCTATGGCTACACCTTC.

As for this clonotype: This may come from a read error, since a much larger clone is one base off. This chain connects TRBV25-1 to TRBJ2-7; TRBD1 or TRBD2 may be the D gene (5 bases each). The germline gives CDR1 MGHDK, CDR2 SYGVNS. This CDR3 region has 13 residues. The CDR3 loop is CAGSPGTRNEQYF. The CDR3 bases are TGTGCCGGCAGTCCCGGGACGAGGAACGAGCAGTACTTC.

About this clonotype itself: This could be a read error, since a much larger clone is one nucleotide away. The rearrangement joins TRBV15 to TRBJ1-5, with D possibly being TRBD1 (6 bases). The CDR3 runs to 15 residues. Germline V gene lookup returns CDR1 LNHNV and CDR2 YYDKDF (reference sequence). Here the CDR3 reads CTTSREQGGNQPQHF. CDR3 DNA: TGTACCACCAGCAGAGAACAGGGAGGTAATCAGCCCCAGCATTTT.

About this clonotype itself: One junction end does not reproduce the germline sequence, and a read error may be involved. The chain has TRBV3-1 and TRBJ2-5; no definite D call. This CDR3 region has 17 residues. Germline loops: CDR1 LGHDT, CDR2 YNNKEL (reference sequence). DNA for the CDR3: TGTGCCAGCAGCTTAAGTCGTCCCATTTCTTTCTCCGAGACCCGGTACTTC. It specifies CASSLSRPISFSETRYF.

This clonotype was seen at least ten times. This chain links TRBV6-6 with TRBJ2-1, with 8 bases fitting TRBD2. The CDR3 is 15 residues long. Germline trimming cut 10 bases from V and 4 bases from J; bases unmatched to any gene: 12. Germline V lookup: CDR1 MNHNY, CDR2 SVGAGI (reference sequence). The CDR3 bases are TGTGCCACTCAACCCAAGCGGGAGATGTACAATGAGCAGTTCTTC. It specifies CATQPKREMYNEQFF.

As concerns this clonotype: A clone one base away is much larger, so this may be a read error. V usage is TRBV5-4 and J usage is TRBJ1-2; no clear D. Germline CDR1 and CDR2: SGHNT and YYREEE (reference sequence). The CDR3 length is 16 residues. The V and J ends lost 6 bases and 4 bases respectively, with 22 bases between them. DNA of the CDR3: TGTGCCAGCATACCAAACGTACCAGGAAAGACCTATGGCTACACCTTC. It specifies CASIPNVPGKTYGYTF. Full variable domain (missing parts from reference TRBV5-4 and TRBJ1-2): ETGVTQSPTHLIKTRGQQVTLRCSSQSGHNTVSWYQQALGQGPQFIFQYYREEENGRGNFPPRFSGLQFPNYSSELNVNALELDDSALYLCASIPNVPGKTYGYTFGSGTRLTVV.

This clonotype was detected ten times or more. The chain uses TRBV7-9 and TRBJ2-7; the D is unclear. Germline CDR1 reads SEHNR; CDR2 reads FQNEAQ (reference sequence). Trimming removed 1 base at V and 5 bases at J, with 6 bases between. The CDR3 spans 12 residues. The CDR3: CASSLGVDEQYF. DNA of the CDR3: TGTGCCAGCAGCTTAGGGGTTGACGAGCAGTACTTC. Combining the CDR3 with reference TRBV7-9 and TRBJ2-7 gives the whole variable domain DTGVSQNPRHKITKRGQNVTFRCDPISEHNRLYWYRQTLGQGPEFLTYFQNEAQLEKSRLLSDRFSAERPKGSFSTLEIQRTEQGDSAMYLCASSLGVDEQYFGPGTRLTVT.

The J gene is TRBJ2-5, the V gene TRBV5-3; a weak D match, TRBD2 (6 bases). TRBV5-3 is an ORF, and what it does is uncertain. The CDR3 loop spans 14 amino acids. With 2 bases removed from V and 1 base from J, the gap between germline ends came to 9 bases. The CDR3 loop is CARSLELAQETQYF. DNA of the CDR3: TGTGCCAGAAGCTTAGAACTAGCCCAAGAGACCCAGTACTTC.

This clonotype showed up just once. A much larger clone differs by one base, so this may be a read error. The rearrangement joins TRBV7-2 to TRBJ2-3; D call uncertain. Per germline, CDR1 SGHTA and CDR2 FQGNSA. The CDR3 runs to 16 residues. The CDR3 region is CANSPWMTARTDTQYF. Written as DNA, the CDR3 is TGTGCCAACAGCCCCTGGATGACCGCCCGCACAGATACGCAGTATTTT.

Details on this clonotype: It may be a read error: a sequence one base away is much more abundant. V gene TRBV6-2 or TRBV6-3 combines with J gene TRBJ2-7; perhaps TRBD1 as D (5 bases). The CDR3 has 14 amino acids. Germline V gene sequence: CDR1 MNHEY, CDR2 SVGEGT. V was pared by 2 bases and J by 3 bases, with 11 bases between. The CDR3 region is CASSYPQDHYEQYF. In DNA form, the CDR3 reads TGTGCCAGCAGTTACCCACAGGACCACTACGAGCAGTACTTC.

This chain connects TRBV12-3 or TRBV12-4 to TRBJ2-5; D perhaps matches TRBD2 (6 bases). This CDR3 region has 14 residues. V lost 8 bases to trimming and J lost 2 bases, with 15 bases between them. The CDR3 DNA reads TGTGCCAGCCGGTACGGCGGGAAACAAGAGACCCAGTACTTC. The encoded protein is CASRYGGKQETQYF.

This clonotype has a handful of counts. The chain recombines TRBV8-2 with TRBJ1-2. TRBV8-2 is marked as a pseudogene. The CDR3 contains 16 residues. DNA of the CDR3: TGTGGCAGTGCCGCCAGTGATAGCCGAAAGACCTATGGCTACACCTTC. This translates into CGSAASDSRKTYGYTF.

This clonotype was counted ten times or more. The chain uses TRBV10-3 and TRBJ2-2, with 7 bases matching TRBD2. Per germline, CDR1 ENHRY and CDR2 SYGVKD. With 11 bases clipped from V and 4 bases from J, the junction kept 13 bases outside the gene matches. This CDR3 is built from 15 residues. As DNA, the CDR3 is TGTGCCTCCAGAGAGCGGGATCGGGGCACCGGGGAGCTGTTTTTT. Its translation is CASRERDRGTGELFF.

Concerning this clonotype: It may be a read error: a sequence one base away is much more abundant. The rearrangement joins TRBV25-1 to TRBJ2-7; TRBD2 is a possible D gene (5 bases). The CDR3 is 14 amino acids. Germline V gene lookup returns CDR1 MGHDK and CDR2 SYGVNS. The CDR3 here is CAGSEFRGIHEQYF. Here the CDR3 DNA reads TGTGCCGGCAGTGAATTTAGAGGGATCCACGAGCAGTACTTC.

Turning to this clonotype: This may be a read error, as it is one base from a much larger clone. The genes are TRBV12-3 or TRBV12-4 and TRBJ1-1, with D unclear. The length of the CDR3 is 14 residues. The CDR3 region is CVSSWEQTNTEAFF. DNA of the CDR3: TGTGTCAGCAGTTGGGAACAGACGAACACTGAAGCTTTCTTT.

In the case of this clonotype: It may be a read error: a sequence one base away is much more abundant. The CDR3 does not close with the conserved phenylalanine or tryptophan, likely indicating a read error. CDR3 in amino acids: CASSTCRPISFSETQYL. CDR3 nucleotide sequence: TGTGCCAGCAGCACATGTCGTCCCATTTCTTTCTCTGAGACCCAGTACCTC. The chain is built from TRBV3-1 and TRBJ2-5; D is unclear. The CDR3 loop spans 17 amino acids. V was shortened by 5 bases and J by 5 bases, with 24 bases between the two germline ends. The V gene's germline CDR1 is LGHDT and CDR2 YNNKEL (reference sequence).

This clonotype has ten or more counts. The chain employs TRBV12-5 and TRBJ1-2; tentatively, D is TRBD1 (5 bases). The germline V gene encodes CDR1 LGHNT and CDR2 FRNRAP. CDR3 length: 17 residues. V lost 5 bases, J lost 4 bases, and 23 bases lay in between. The CDR3 coding sequence is TGTGCTAGTGGTGAACGCATTTTGCAGGGAAAGACCTATGGCTACACCTTC. Its translation is CASGERILQGKTYGYTF.

As for this clonotype: This may come from a read error, since a much larger clone is one base off. The CDR3 loop reads CATSTTRFEQYF. CDR3 bases: TGTGCCACCTCAACGACAAGGTTCGAGCAGTACTTC. The J gene is TRBJ2-7, the V gene TRBV6-5; the D is unclear. CDR3 length: 12 residues. Germline V CDR1 and CDR2: MNHEY, SVGAGI. The germline V and J ends were trimmed by 10 bases and 6 bases, with 16 bases remaining between them.